This TCR beta chain was captured by sequencing in a study of cytomegalovirus exposure and HLA in healthy donors. With respect to this clone: Its cognate antigen is unknown.

Primers: 60 Vbeta forward and 13 Jbeta reverse. Data came from immunoSEQ multiplex PCR; TCRdb stores just in-frame clones and leaves some out. Counted here are some 200,000 clones, approximately 70% occurring once; the ten biggest clones make up less than 3%. General observations from the study: Specificity for CMV antigens was confirmed in vitro for a few of the CMV-associated chains.

Sequenced sample: PBMCs. The sequence was obtained from a man aged 40-50 years in good health and CMV-seropositive.

The chain's CDR3 is CASSYQDRGSEQYF. The CDR3 DNA reads as TGCGCCAGCAGCTACCAAGACAGGGGTAGCGAGCAGTACTTC. The gene calls are TRBV5-1 and TRBJ2-7; TRBD1 agrees at 8 bases. V lost 3 bases, J lost 6 bases, and 8 bases stayed unmatched. From germline, CDR1 is SGHRS and CDR2 YFSETQ. The CDR3 spans 14 residues.